The TCR beta chain described here comes from a study of shared clonotypes between healthy human individuals. Study-level information: Plates per donor: three CD4 naive, three CD4 memory, two CD8 naive, one CD8 memory.

The CDR3 sequence is 13 residues long. V was trimmed by 1 base and J by 6 bases, leaving 9 bases between them. The germline V gene has CDR1 SGHAT and CDR2 FQNNGV. Sequenced by immunoSEQ multiplex PCR; TCRdb stores in-frame clones only, minus some. The data hold about 2.1 million clones, with roughly 91% observed a single time. As defined, naive CD8 cells were CD45RO-negative and positively selected for CCR7, with terminally differentiated effector memory CD45RA+ cells excluded. Nashville, Tennessee was home to all donors, who were Caucasian adults. This clonotype originated in a man aged 18-30 years in good health. Some clones in this sample may be carry-over from other donors' samples. The specimen was naive CD8+ T cells from PBMCs. V usage is TRBV11-2 and J usage is TRBJ1-1; D not resolved. The CDR3 nucleotides are TGTGCCAGCAGCTTAGTGTTGGACCCTGAAGCTTTCTTT. Protein sequence: CASSLVLDPEAFF. Looking up the rest from reference TRBV11-2 and TRBJ1-1 gives the full variable domain: EAGVAQSPRYKIIEKRQSVAFWCNPISGHATLYWYQQILGQGPKLLIQFQNNGVVDDSQLPKDRFSAERLKGVDSTLKIQPAKLEDSAVYLCASSLVLDPEAFFGQGTRLTVV.